This TCR beta chain was obtained from a study of blood T cell repertoires in COVID-19. Study-level information: Samples of COVID-19 (acute and convalescent) were obtained from the United States, Italy and Spain. Nucleic acid was either cDNA or gDNA, and it came from T cells, B-cell-depleted T cells, or PBMCs.

Germline-derived CDR1 and CDR2 are SGHAT and FQNNGV. This CDR3 has 15 amino acids. The V segment lost 4 bases and the J segment 0 bases; nucleotides outside the gene matches: 2. Per the original methods: Amplification of reference gene primers provided the estimated nucleated cell counts. Sequenced by immunoSEQ multiplex PCR; TCRdb stores in-frame clones only, minus some. The V and J calls and clone size were taken over from that table, and D and trimming were inferred from the DNA. The sample consists of some 150,000 clones, about 85% of them appearing once. The sequencing input was peripheral blood. The sequence was collected from a man aged 35 to 55 with acute or convalescent COVID-19. The V gene is TRBV11-2, the J gene TRBJ1-3; 8 bases fit TRBD1. CDR3 sequence reads: CASSSTGDSGNTIYF. CDR3 nucleotides: TGTGCCAGCAGCTCGACAGGGGACTCTGGAAACACCATATATTTT.